This entry features one T cell receptor (beta chain) sequence. Profiling relied on immunoSEQ multiplex PCR, and the TCRdb table lists in-frame clones only, not all of them. This repertoire shows about 250,000 clones, around 88% found once; its top ten account for 6% to 6.5%. Per the germline V gene, CDR1 is SGHDT and CDR2 is YYEEEE. The V gene lost 3 bases and the J gene lost 0 bases, with 16 bases spanning the gap. This CDR3 is 17 amino acids long. The data originate from a study of blood T cell repertoires in COVID-19. This sequence joins TRBV5-6 and TRBJ1-5; D perhaps matches TRBD1 (6 bases). This receptor was taken from a woman aged 25 to 39 with COVID-19, enrolled during active disease. The sequenced sample consisted of peripheral blood. The CDR3 coding sequence is TGTGCCAGCAGCTCAGGTCCGACAGGCACTAGCAATCAGCCCCAGCATTTT. Translated, it gives CASSSGPTGTSNQPQHF.